The rows below give T cell receptor beta chains drawn from one sample of a study of shared clonotypes between healthy human individuals. Only in-frame clones appear in the TCRdb table, and some are missing; sequencing was by immunoSEQ multiplex PCR. The sample includes roughly 2,300,000 clones, about 90% of them seen just once. Sample: naive CD4+ T cells from PBMCs. The receptors stem from a man between 18 and 29 years old in good health. Some clones in this sample may be carry-over from other donors' samples. Each CDR3 is given with its conserved first and last residue. D genes are given only for firm matches. Size tells how often a clone was seen (once, few, many) or the class of an expanded clone, and some rows leave it out.

>TRBV14|TRBD1|TRBJ2-3|-
CASSQSGTGFTDTQYF
TGTGCCAGCAGCCAATCCGGGACAGGCTTCACAGATACGCAGTATTTT
>TRBV19|-|TRBJ1-2|-
CASSRAGTAYGYTF
TGTGCCAGTAGTCGAGCCGGGACGGCATATGGCTACACCTTC
>TRBV5-1|-|TRBJ2-3|-
CASSPGRADTQYF
TGCGCCAGCAGTCCTGGACGGGCGGATACGCAGTATTTT
>TRBV4-2|-|TRBJ2-1|-
CASSQVTHSYNEQFF
TGTGCCAGCAGCCAAGTTACCCATTCCTACAATGAGCAGTTCTTC
>TRBV7-9|-|TRBJ1-2|-
CASSLEQGAGGYTF
TGTGCCAGCAGCTTAGAACAGGGTGCCGGTGGCTACACCTTC
>TRBV9|-|TRBJ2-1|-
CASSGAGGNEQFF
TGTGCCAGCAGCGGCGCAGGAGGGAATGAGCAGTTCTTC
>TRBV2|-|TRBJ2-2|-
CASSIQTGELFF
TGTGCCAGCAGTATACAAACCGGGGAGCTGTTTTTT
>TRBV5-1|TRBD1|TRBJ1-4|-
CASSSGQGAFYHEKLFF
TGCGCCAGCAGCTCAGGACAGGGGGCGTTTTATCATGAAAAACTGTTTTTT
>TRBV18|-|TRBJ1-1|few
CASSPLSGAGWTEAFF
TGTGCCAGCTCACCCCTATCGGGGGCAGGGTGGACTGAAGCTTTCTTT
>TRBV29-1|TRBD1|TRBJ2-2|-
CSALPMDRGYTGELFF
TGCAGCGCTCTCCCGATGGACAGGGGTTACACCGGGGAGCTGTTTTTT
>TRBV6-6|-|TRBJ2-5|-
CASSFPGTQYF
TGTGCCAGCAGTTTTCCAGGGACCCAGTACTTC
>TRBV7-9|-|TRBJ2-5|-
CASSLGVQGTQYF
TGTGCCAGCAGCTTAGGCGTCCAGGGGACCCAGTACTTC
>TRBV7-3|-|TRBJ2-3|-
CASSPAGSDTQYF
TGTGCCAGCAGCCCGGCCGGGTCAGATACGCAGTATTTT
>TRBV10-2|-|TRBJ2-3|-
CASSSQGFTDTQYF
TGCGCCAGCAGCTCACAGGGTTTCACAGATACGCAGTATTTT
>TRBV7-3|-|TRBJ2-7|-
CASSLLGGQNYEQYF
TGTGCCAGCAGCTTACTCGGGGGACAGAACTACGAGCAGTACTTC
>TRBV2|-|TRBJ2-6|-
CASRETTVSGANVLTF
TGTGCCAGCAGGGAAACCACGGTCTCTGGGGCCAACGTCCTGACTTTC
>TRBV6-1|TRBD2|TRBJ2-1|-
CASTASGAYNEQFF
TGTGCCAGCACCGCTAGCGGGGCTTACAATGAGCAGTTCTTC
>TRBV11-2|-|TRBJ1-1|-
CASSPSRRMNTEAFF
TGTGCCAGCAGCCCCTCCCGCAGGATGAACACTGAAGCTTTCTTT
>TRBV6-5|TRBD2|TRBJ2-1|-
CASSSKAGGLSGEQFF
TGTGCCAGCAGTTCAAAAGCGGGAGGATTATCGGGTGAGCAGTTCTTC
>TRBV2|-|TRBJ1-2|-
CASSVRKSNYGYTF
TGTGCCAGCAGTGTTAGAAAGTCTAACTATGGCTACACCTTC
>TRBV21-1|-|TRBJ2-7|once
CASSIRPGLAGGYEQYF
TGTGCCAGCAGCATCCGACCGGGACTAGCGGGAGGTTACGAGCAGTACTTC
>TRBV28|-|TRBJ2-5|-
CASSLLQETQYF
TGTGCCAGCAGCCTATTGCAGGAGACCCAGTACTTC
>TRBV5-5|-|TRBJ1-5|-
CASSLGAFSNQPQHF
TGTGCCAGCAGCTTGGGGGCCTTTAGCAATCAGCCCCAGCATTTT
>TRBV28|TRBD2|TRBJ2-3|-
CASSLAGGVETQYF
TGTGCCAGCAGTTTAGCGGGAGGAGTCGAGACGCAGTATTTT
>TRBV29-1|-|TRBJ2-2|-
CSVDGGQLFGELFF
TGCAGCGTTGACGGGGGGCAGCTTTTTGGGGAGCTGTTTTTT
>TRBV6-1|-|TRBJ1-2|-
CASSERGAGYTF
TGTGCCAGCAGTGAAAGGGGGGCAGGCTACACCTTC
>TRBV7-9|-|TRBJ2-7|-
CASSPALGMYEQYF
TGTGCCAGCAGCCCGGCGCTGGGTATGTACGAGCAGTACTTC
>TRBV19|TRBD1|TRBJ1-2|-
CASSTDRVDGYTF
TGTGCCAGTAGTACAGACAGGGTTGATGGCTACACCTTC
>TRBV28|-|TRBJ2-3|-
CASTLTPRTDTQYF
TGTGCCAGCACCCTGACCCCGCGAACAGATACGCAGTATTTT
>TRBV5-1|-|TRBJ2-2|-
CASTQGHTNTGELFF
TGCGCCAGCACCCAGGGGCATACTAACACCGGGGAGCTGTTTTTT
>TRBV5-6|-|TRBJ2-7|-
CASSPVGLYEQYF
TGTGCCAGCAGCCCCGTGGGGCTCTACGAGCAGTACTTC
>TRBV5-4|TRBD1|TRBJ2-7|-
CASSLTGVYEQYF
TGTGCCAGCAGCTTGACAGGGGTGTACGAGCAGTACTTC
>TRBV29-1|-|TRBJ2-7|-
CSVVWGGYQYF
TGCAGCGTTGTTTGGGGGGGCTATCAGTACTTC